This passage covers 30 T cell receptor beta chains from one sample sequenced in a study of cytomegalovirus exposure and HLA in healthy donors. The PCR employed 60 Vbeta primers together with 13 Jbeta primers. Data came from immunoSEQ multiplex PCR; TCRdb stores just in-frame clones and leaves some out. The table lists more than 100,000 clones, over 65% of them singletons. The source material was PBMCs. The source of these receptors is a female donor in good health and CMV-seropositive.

The CDR3: CASSQVDRKEPQHF. In DNA, the CDR3 is TGTGCCAGCAGCCAAGTAGACAGGAAGGAGCCCCAGCATTTT. The V and J genes are TRBV4-2 and TRBJ1-5, with a weak D call TRBD1 (6 bases). V lost 1 base to trimming and J lost 8 bases, with 12 bases between them. The CDR3 spans 14 residues. CDR1 is LGHNA, CDR2 YNFKEQ, per germline.

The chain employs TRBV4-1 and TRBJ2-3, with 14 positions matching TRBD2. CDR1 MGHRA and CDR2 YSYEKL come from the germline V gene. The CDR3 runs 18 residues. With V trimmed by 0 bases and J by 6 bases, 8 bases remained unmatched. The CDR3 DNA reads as TGCGCCAGCAGCCAAGAATCCGGACTAGCGGGAGGTCCCGATACGCAGTATTTT. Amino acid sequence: CASSQESGLAGGPDTQYF.

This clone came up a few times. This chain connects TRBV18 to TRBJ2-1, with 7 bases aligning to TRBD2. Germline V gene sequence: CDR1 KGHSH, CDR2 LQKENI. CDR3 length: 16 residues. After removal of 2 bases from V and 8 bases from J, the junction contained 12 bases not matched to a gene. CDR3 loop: CASSPEGAGRGDEQFF. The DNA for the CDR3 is TGTGCCAGCTCACCAGAGGGAGCAGGGAGGGGCGATGAGCAGTTCTTC. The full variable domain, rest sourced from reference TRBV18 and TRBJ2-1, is NAGVMQNPRHLVRRRGQEARLRCSPMKGHSHVYWYRQLPEEGLKFMVYLQKENIIDESGMPKERFSAEFPKEGPSILRIQQVVRGDSAAYFCASSPEGAGRGDEQFFGPGTRLTVL.

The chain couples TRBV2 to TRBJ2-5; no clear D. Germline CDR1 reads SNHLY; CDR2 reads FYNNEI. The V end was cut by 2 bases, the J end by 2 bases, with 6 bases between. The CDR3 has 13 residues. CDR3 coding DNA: TGTGCCAGCAGTGAAAACCGGCAAGAGACCCAGTACTTC. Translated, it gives CASSENRQETQYF.

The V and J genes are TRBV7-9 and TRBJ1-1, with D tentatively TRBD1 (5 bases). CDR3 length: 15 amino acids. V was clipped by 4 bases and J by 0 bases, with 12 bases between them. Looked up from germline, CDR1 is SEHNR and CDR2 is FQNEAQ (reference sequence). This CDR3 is CASSSPRGLNTEAFF. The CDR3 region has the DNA TGTGCCAGCAGCTCGCCGCGGGGCCTGAACACTGAAGCTTTCTTT.

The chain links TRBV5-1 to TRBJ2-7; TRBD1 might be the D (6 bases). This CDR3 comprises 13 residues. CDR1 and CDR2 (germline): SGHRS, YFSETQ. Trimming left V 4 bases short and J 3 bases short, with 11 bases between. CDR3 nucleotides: TGCGCCAGCAGCGGGGACATGGGCTACGAGCAGTACTTC. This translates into CASSGDMGYEQYF.

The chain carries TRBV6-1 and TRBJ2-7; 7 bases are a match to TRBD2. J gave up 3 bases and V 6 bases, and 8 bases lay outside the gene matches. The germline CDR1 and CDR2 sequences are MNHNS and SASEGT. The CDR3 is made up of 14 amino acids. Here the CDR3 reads CASRVGGSLYEQYF. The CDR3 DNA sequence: TGTGCCAGCAGGGTCGGGGGGTCACTCTACGAGCAGTACTTC.

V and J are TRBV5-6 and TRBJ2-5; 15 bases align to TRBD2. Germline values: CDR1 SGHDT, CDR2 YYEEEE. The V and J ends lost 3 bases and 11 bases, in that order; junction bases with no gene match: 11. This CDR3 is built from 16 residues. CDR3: CASSSGTSGGRREQYF. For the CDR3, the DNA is TGTGCCAGCAGCTCCGGGACTAGCGGGGGGCGGCGGGAGCAGTACTTC.

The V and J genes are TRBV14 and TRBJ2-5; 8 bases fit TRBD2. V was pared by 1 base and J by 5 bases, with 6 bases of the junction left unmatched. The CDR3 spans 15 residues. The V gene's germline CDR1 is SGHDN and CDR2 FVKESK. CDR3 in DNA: TGTGCCAGCAGCCAAGCCCGGACTAGCCGGGAGACCCAGTACTTC. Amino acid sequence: CASSQARTSRETQYF.

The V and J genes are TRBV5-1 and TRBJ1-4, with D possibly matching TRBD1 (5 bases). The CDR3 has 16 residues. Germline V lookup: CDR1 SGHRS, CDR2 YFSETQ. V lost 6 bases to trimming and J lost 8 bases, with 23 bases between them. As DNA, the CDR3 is TGCGCCAGCACCCCCTCACCTGGCAGGGTTGAAGAAAAACTGTTTTTT. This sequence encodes CASTPSPGRVEEKLFF.

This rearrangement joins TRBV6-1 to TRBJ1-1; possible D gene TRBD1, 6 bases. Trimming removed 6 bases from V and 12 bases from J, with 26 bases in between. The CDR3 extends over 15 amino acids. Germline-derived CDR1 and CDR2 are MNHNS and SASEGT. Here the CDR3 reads CASRPGHRMALKTFF. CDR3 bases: TGTGCCAGCAGACCGGGACACAGAATGGCCCTGAAGACTTTCTTT.

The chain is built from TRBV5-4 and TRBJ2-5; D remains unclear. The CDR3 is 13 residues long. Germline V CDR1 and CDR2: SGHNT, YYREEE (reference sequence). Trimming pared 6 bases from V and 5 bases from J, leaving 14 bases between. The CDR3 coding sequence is TGTGCCAGCATGGGCCAAGGTCAGGAGACCCAGTACTTC. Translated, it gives CASMGQGQETQYF. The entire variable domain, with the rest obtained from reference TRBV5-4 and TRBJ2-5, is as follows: ETGVTQSPTHLIKTRGQQVTLRCSSQSGHNTVSWYQQALGQGPQFIFQYYREEENGRGNFPPRFSGLQFPNYSSELNVNALELDDSALYLCASMGQGQETQYFGPGTRLLVL.

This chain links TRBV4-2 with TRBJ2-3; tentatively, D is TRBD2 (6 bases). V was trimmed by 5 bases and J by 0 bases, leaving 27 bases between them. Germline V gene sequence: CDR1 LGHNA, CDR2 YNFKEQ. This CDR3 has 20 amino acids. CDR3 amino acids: CASSDPLATLQSFSTDTQYF. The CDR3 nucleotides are TGTGCCAGCAGCGACCCACTAGCCACGCTTCAATCGTTTAGCACAGATACGCAGTATTTT.

CDR3 in DNA: TGCAGCGCTGTGACAGGGGGCTACTATGGCTACACCTTC. Its protein is CSAVTGGYYGYTF. V and J are TRBV29-1 and TRBJ1-2; 10 nucleotides align to TRBD1. Per the germline V gene, CDR1 is SQVTM and CDR2 is ANQGSEA. V lost 7 bases to trimming and J lost 3 bases; unmatched junction nucleotides: 5. The CDR3 loop spans 13 amino acids. Based on the CDR3 plus reference TRBV29-1 and TRBJ1-2, the full variable domain is SAVISQKPSRDICQRGTSLTIQCQVDSQVTMMFWYRQQPGQSLTLIATANQGSEATYESGFVIDKFPISRPNLTFSTLTVSNMSPEDSSIYLCSAVTGGYYGYTFGSGTRLTVV.

In nucleotides, the CDR3 is TGTGCCAGCAGCTTAACAGGGGGAGAGTATGGCTACACCTTC. Translating gives CASSLTGGEYGYTF. The rearrangement links TRBV7-9 to TRBJ1-2; 8 nucleotides agree with TRBD1. V lost 2 bases and J lost 5; bases outside the gene matches: 4. Per germline, CDR1 SEHNR and CDR2 FQNEAQ (reference sequence). The CDR3 has 14 residues.

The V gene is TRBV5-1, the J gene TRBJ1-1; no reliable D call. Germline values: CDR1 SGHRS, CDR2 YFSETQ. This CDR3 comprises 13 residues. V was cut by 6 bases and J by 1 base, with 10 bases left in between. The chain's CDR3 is CASKKAGNTEAFF. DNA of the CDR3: TGCGCCAGCAAGAAAGCGGGGAACACTGAAGCTTTCTTT.

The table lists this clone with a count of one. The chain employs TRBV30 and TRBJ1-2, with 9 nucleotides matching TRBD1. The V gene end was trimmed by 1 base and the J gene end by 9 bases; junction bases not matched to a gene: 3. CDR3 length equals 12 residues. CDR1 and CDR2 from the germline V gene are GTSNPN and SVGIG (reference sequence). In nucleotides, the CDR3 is TGTGCCTGGAGTGAGGGGACAGGGAGCTACACCTTC. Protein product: CAWSEGTGSYTF.

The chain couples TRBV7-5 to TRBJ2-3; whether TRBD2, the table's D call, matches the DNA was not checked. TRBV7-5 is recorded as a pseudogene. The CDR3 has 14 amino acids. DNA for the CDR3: TGTGTCAGAAGCTTAGATCCCTGCACAGATACGCAGTATTTT. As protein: CVRSLDPCTDTQYF.

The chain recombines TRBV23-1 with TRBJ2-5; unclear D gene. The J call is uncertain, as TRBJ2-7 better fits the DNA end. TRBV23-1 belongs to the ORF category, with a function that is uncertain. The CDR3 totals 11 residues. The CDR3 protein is CASSQSYEQYF. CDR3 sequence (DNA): TGCGCCAGCAGTCAATCGTACGAGCAGTACTTC.

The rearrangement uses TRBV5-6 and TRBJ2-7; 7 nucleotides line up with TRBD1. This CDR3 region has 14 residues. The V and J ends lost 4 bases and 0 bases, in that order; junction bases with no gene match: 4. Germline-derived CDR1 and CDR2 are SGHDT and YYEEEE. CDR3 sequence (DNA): TGTGCCAGCAGCCTGGGACAGCCCTCCTACGAGCAGTACTTC. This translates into CASSLGQPSYEQYF. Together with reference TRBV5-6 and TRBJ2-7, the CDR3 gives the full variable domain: DAGVTQSPTHLIKTRGQQVTLRCSPKSGHDTVSWYQQALGQGPQFIFQYYEEEERQRGNFPDRFSGHQFPNYSSELNVNALLLGDSALYLCASSLGQPSYEQYFGPGTRLTVT.

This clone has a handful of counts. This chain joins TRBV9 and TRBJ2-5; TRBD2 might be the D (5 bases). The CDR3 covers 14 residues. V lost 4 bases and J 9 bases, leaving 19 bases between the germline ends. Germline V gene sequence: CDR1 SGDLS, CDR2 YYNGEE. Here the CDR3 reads CASSSRDVEGAQYF. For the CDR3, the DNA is TGTGCCAGCAGCAGCCGGGATGTCGAGGGTGCCCAGTACTTC.

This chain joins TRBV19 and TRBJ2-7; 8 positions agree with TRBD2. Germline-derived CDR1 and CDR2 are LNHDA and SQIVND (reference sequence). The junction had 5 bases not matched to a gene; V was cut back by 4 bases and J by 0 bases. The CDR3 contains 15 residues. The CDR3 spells CASSTKRGSSYEQYF. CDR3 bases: TGTGCCAGTAGTACAAAGCGGGGGAGCTCCTACGAGCAGTACTTC.

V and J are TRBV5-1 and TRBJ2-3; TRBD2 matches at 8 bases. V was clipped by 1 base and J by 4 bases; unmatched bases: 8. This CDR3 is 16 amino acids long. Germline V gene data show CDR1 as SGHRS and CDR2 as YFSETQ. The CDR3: CASSLLSGGSPDTQYF. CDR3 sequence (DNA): TGCGCCAGCAGCTTGTTAAGCGGGGGCTCCCCAGATACGCAGTATTTT.

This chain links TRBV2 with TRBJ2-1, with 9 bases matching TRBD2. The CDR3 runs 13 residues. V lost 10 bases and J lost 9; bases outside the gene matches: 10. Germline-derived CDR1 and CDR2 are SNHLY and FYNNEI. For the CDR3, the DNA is TGTGCCATCGGGGTGGTAGCGGGAGTTGAGCAGTTCTTC. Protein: CAIGVVAGVEQFF.

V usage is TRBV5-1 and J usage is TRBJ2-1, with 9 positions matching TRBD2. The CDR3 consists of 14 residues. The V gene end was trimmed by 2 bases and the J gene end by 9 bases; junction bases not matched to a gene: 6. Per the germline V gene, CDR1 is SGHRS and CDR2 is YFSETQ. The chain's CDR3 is CASSFGGLALEQFF. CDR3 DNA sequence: TGCGCCAGCAGCTTTGGGGGACTAGCTCTTGAGCAGTTCTTC.

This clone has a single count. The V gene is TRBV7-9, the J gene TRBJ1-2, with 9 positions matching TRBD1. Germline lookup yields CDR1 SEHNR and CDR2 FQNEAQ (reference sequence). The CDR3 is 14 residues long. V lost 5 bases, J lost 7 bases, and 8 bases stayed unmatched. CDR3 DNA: TGTGCCAGCAGCCGACAGGGGGAGTTCCCTGGCTACACCTTC. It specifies CASSRQGEFPGYTF.

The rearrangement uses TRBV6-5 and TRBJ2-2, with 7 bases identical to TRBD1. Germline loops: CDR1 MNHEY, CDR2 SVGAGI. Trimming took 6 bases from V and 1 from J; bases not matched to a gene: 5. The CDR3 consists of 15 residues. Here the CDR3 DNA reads TGTGCCAGCAGCGAACAGGGGCTGAACACCGGGGAGCTGTTTTTT. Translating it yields CASSEQGLNTGELFF.

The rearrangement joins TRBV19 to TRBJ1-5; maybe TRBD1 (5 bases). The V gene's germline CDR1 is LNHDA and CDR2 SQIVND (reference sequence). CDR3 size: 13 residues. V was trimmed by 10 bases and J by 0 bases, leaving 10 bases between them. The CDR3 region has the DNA TGTGCCACCGCGACAGATAGCAATCAGCCCCAGCATTTT. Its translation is CATATDSNQPQHF.

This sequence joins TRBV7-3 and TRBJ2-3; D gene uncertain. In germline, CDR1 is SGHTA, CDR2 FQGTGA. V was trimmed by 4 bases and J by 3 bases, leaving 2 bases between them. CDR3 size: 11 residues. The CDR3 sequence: CASSSTDTQYF. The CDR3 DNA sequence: TGTGCCAGCAGCTCGACAGATACGCAGTATTTT.

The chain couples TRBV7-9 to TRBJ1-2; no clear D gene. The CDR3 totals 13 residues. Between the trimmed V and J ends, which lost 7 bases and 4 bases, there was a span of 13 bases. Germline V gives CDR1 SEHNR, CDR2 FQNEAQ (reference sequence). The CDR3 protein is CASTEGQIYGYTF. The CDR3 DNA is TGTGCCAGCACCGAGGGCCAAATCTATGGCTACACCTTC.